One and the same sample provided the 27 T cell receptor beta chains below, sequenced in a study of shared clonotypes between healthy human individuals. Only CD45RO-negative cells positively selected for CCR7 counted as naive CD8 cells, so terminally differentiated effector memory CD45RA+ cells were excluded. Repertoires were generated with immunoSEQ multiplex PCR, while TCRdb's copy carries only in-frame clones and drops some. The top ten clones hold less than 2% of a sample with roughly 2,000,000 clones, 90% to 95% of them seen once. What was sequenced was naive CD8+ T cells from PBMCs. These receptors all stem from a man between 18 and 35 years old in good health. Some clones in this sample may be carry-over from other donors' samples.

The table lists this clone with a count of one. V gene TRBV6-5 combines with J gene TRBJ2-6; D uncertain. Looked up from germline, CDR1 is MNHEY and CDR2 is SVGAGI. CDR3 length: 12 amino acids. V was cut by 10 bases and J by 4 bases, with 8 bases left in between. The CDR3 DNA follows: TGTGCCACCCACGGAGGGGCCAACGTCCTGACTTTC. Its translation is CATHGGANVLTF.

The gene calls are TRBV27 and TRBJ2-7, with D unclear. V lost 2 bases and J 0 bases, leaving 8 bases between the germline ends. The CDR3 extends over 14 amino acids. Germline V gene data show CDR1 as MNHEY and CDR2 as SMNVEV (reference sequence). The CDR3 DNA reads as TGTGCCAGCAGTTTACGGCAGGACTCCTACGAGCAGTACTTC. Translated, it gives CASSLRQDSYEQYF.

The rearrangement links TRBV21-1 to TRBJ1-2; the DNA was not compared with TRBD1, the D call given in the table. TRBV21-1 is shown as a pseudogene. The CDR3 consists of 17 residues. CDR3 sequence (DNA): TGTGCCAGCAGCATCCACCGGGACAGGGAATTCGAGTTTGGCTACACCTTC. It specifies CASSIHRDREFEFGYTF.

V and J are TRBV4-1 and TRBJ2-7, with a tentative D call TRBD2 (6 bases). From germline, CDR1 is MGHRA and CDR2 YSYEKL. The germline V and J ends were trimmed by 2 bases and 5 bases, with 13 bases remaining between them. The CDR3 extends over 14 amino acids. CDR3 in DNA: TGCGCCAGCAGCCAAACGGGAGTAGTCCACGAGCAGTACTTC. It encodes CASSQTGVVHEQYF.

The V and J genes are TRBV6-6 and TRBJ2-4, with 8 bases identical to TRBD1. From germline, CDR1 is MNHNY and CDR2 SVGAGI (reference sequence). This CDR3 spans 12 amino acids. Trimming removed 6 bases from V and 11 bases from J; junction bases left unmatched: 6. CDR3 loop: CASSGQGRVQYF. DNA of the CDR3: TGTGCCAGCAGCGGACAGGGAAGAGTTCAGTACTTC.

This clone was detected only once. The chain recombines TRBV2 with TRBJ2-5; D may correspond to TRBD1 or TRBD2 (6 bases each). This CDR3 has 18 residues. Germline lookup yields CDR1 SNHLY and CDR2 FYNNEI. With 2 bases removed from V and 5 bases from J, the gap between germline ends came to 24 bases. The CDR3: CASSEPPQQGRGYETQYF. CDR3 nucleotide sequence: TGTGCCAGCAGTGAACCCCCCCAACAGGGCCGGGGGTATGAGACCCAGTACTTC.

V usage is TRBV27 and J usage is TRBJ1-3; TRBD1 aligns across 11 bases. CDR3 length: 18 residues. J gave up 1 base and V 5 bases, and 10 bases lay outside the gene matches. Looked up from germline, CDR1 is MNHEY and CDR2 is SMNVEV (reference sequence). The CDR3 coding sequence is TGTGCCAGCAGTGTCCGGACAGGGGGCGAAGGTTCTGGAAACACCATATATTTT. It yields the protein CASSVRTGGEGSGNTIYF.

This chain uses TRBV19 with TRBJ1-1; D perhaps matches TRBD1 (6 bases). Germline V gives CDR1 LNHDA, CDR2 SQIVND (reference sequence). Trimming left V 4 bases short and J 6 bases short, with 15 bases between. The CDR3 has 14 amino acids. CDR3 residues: CASSSPGGRSEAFF. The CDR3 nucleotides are TGTGCCAGTAGTAGTCCGGGGGGCAGATCTGAAGCTTTCTTT.

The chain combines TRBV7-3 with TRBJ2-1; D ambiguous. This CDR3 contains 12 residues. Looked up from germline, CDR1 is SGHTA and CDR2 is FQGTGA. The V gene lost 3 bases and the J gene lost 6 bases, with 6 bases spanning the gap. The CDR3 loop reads CASSFDVNEQFF. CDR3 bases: TGTGCCAGCAGCTTCGATGTCAATGAGCAGTTCTTC.

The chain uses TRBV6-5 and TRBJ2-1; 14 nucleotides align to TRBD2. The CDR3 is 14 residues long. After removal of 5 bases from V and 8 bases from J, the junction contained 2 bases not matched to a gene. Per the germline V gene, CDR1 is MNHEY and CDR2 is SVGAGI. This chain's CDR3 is CASSGTSGSYEQFF. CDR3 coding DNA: TGTGCCAGCAGTGGGACTAGCGGGAGCTATGAGCAGTTCTTC.

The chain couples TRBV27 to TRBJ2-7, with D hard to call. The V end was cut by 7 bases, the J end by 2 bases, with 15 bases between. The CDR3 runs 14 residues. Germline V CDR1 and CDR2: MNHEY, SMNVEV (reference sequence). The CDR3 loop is CASTPLNNPYEQYF. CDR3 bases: TGTGCCAGCACCCCCCTCAACAATCCCTACGAGCAGTACTTC.

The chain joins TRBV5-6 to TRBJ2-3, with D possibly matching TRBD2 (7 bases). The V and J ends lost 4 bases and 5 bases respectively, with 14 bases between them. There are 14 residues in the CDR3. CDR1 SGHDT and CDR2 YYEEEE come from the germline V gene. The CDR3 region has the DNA TGTGCCAGCAGCCGGGGGGCGGATCAAGATACGCAGTATTTT. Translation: CASSRGADQDTQYF.

Here the CDR3 reads CASSLEGTPQETQYF. CDR3 sequence (DNA): TGTGCCAGCAGCTTGGAGGGGACACCTCAAGAGACCCAGTACTTC. This chain links TRBV5-6 with TRBJ2-5, with a tentative D call TRBD1 (6 bases). Trimming removed 0 bases at V and 2 bases at J, with 11 bases between. This CDR3 is built from 15 residues. The V gene's germline CDR1 is SGHDT and CDR2 YYEEEE.

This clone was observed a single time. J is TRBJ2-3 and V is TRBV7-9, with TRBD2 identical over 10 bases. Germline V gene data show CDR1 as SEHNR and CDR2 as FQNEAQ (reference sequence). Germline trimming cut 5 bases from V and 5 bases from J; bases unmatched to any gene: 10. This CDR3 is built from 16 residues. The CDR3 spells CASSHVRVAGGDTQYF. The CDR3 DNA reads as TGTGCCAGCAGCCACGTACGGGTAGCGGGAGGAGATACGCAGTATTTT.

CDR3 residues: CASTSVGGSEQYF. The CDR3 DNA reads as TGTGCCAGCACTAGCGTGGGGGGGAGCGAGCAGTACTTC. This chain connects TRBV6-5 to TRBJ2-7, with 7 bases aligning to TRBD2. V was pared by 7 bases and J by 6 bases, with 9 bases of the junction left unmatched. The CDR3 is 13 residues long. From germline, CDR1 is MNHEY and CDR2 SVGAGI.

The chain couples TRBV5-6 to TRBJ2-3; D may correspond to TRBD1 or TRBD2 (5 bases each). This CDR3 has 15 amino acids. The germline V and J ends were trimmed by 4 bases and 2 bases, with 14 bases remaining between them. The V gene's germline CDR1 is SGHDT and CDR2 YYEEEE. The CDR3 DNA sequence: TGTGCCAGCAGCGGGGGAGTCACCCCCACAGATACGCAGTATTTT. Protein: CASSGGVTPTDTQYF.

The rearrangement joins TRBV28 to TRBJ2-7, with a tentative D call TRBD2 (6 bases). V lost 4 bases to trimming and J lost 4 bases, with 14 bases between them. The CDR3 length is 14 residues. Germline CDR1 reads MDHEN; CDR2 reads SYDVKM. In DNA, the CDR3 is TGTGCCAGCAGTTGGGGGGAATCAGGGTACGAGCAGTACTTC. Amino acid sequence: CASSWGESGYEQYF.

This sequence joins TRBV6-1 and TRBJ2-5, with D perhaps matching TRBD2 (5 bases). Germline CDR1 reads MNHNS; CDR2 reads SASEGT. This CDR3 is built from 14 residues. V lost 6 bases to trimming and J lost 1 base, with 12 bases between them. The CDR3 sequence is CASSPRTFQETQYF. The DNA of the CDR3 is TGTGCCAGCAGCCCCCGGACTTTCCAAGAGACCCAGTACTTC.

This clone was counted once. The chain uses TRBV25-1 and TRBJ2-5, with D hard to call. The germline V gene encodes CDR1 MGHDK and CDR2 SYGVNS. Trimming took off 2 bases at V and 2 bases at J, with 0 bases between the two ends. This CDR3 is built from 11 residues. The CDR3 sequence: CASSEQETQYF. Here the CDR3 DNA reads TGTGCCAGCAGTGAACAAGAGACCCAGTACTTC.

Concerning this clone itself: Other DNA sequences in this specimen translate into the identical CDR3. The CDR3 spells CASSPDRGNTGELFF. The CDR3, as DNA: TGTGCCAGCAGTCCGGACAGGGGCAACACCGGGGAGCTGTTTTTT. The chain carries TRBV6-4 and TRBJ2-2; the match to TRBD1 covers 9 bases. Germline values: CDR1 MRHNA, CDR2 SNTAGT. The V segment lost 5 bases and the J segment 2 bases; nucleotides outside the gene matches: 3. The length of the CDR3 is 15 residues.

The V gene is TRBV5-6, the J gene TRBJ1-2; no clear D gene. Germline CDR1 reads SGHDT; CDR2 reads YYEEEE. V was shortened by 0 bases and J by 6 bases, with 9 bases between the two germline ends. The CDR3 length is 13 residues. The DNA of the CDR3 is TGTGCCAGCAGCTTGGGGTCCGGAAATGGCTACACCTTC. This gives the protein CASSLGSGNGYTF.

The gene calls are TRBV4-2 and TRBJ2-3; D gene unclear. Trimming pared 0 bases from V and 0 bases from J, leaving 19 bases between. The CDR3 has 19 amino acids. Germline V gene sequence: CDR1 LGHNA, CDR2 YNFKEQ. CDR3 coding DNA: TGTGCCAGCAGCCAAGATAAGGGCCGGAGCGACCCAAGCACAGATACGCAGTATTTT. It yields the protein CASSQDKGRSDPSTDTQYF.

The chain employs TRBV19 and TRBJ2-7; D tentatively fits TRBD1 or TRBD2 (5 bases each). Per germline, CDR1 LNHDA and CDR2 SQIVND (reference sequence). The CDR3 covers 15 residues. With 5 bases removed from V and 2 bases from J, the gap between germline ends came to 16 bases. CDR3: CASSPSGTATYEQYF. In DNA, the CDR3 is TGTGCCAGTAGTCCCTCCGGGACGGCTACCTACGAGCAGTACTTC. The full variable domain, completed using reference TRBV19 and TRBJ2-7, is DGGITQSPKYLFRKEGQNVTLSCEQNLNHDAMYWYRQDPGQGLRLIYYSQIVNDFQKGDIAEGYSVSREKKESFPLTVTSAQKNPTAFYLCASSPSGTATYEQYFGPGTRLTVT.

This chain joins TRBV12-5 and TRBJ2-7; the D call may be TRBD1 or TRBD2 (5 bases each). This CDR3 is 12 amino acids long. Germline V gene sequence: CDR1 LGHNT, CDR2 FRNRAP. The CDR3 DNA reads TGTGCCCGGCCGGGGCCAGCCTACGAGCAGTACTTC. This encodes CARPGPAYEQYF.

CDR3 region: CSVEGTNLGPREQYF. CDR3 nucleotide sequence: TGCAGCGTTGAAGGAACAAACTTGGGGCCGAGGGAGCAGTACTTC. The chain recombines TRBV29-1 with TRBJ2-7; D is perhaps TRBD1 (5 bases). This CDR3 spans 15 amino acids. The V and J ends lost 1 base and 7 bases respectively, with 20 bases between them. Germline V gene lookup returns CDR1 SQVTM and CDR2 ANQGSEA.

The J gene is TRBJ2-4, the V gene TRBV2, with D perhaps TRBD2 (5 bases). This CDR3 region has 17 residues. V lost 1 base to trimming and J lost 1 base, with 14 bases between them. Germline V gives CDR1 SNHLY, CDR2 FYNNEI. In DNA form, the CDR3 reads TGTGCCAGCAGTGAAGGAGCGGTAGGGTACGCCAAAAACATTCAGTACTTC. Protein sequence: CASSEGAVGYAKNIQYF. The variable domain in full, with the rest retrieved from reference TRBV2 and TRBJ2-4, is EPEVTQTPSHQVTQMGQEVILRCVPISNHLYFYWYRQILGQKVEFLVSFYNNEISEKSEIFDDQFSVERPDGSNFTLKIRSTKLEDSAMYFCASSEGAVGYAKNIQYFGAGTRLSVL.

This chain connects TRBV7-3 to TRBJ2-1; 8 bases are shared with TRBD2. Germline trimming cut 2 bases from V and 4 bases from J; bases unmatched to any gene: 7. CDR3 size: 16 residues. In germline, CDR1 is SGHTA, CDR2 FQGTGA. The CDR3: CASSLLPGGYYNEQFF. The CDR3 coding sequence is TGTGCCAGCAGCTTACTGCCGGGAGGGTATTACAATGAGCAGTTCTTC.